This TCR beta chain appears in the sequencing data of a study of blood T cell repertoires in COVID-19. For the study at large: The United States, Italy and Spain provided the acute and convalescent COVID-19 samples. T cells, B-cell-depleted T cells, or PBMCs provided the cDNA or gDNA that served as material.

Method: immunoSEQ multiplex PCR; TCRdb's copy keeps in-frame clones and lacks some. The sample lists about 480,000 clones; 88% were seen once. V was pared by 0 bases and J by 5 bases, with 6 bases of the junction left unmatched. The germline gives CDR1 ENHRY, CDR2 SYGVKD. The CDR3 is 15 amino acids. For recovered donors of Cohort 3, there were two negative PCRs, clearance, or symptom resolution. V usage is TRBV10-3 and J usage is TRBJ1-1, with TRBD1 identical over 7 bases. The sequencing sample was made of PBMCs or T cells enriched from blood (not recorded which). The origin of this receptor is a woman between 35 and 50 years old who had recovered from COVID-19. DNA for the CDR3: TGTGCCATCAGTGAGTCGACAGGGCCGGGAACTGAAGCTTTCTTT. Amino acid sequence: CAISESTGPGTEAFF.